Listed here are 26 T cell receptor beta chains from one sample, sequenced in a study of blood T cell repertoires in COVID-19. Method: immunoSEQ multiplex PCR; TCRdb's copy keeps in-frame clones and lacks some. This sample has about 90,000 clones, with more than 80% found just once. The sequencing sample was made of peripheral blood. The receptors stem from a woman in her seventies with acute or convalescent COVID-19.

This clone was seen just once. V gene TRBV19 combines with J gene TRBJ1-1; 7 positions match TRBD1. Germline lookup yields CDR1 LNHDA and CDR2 SQIVND (reference sequence). The CDR3 sequence is 15 residues long. Trimming cost V 3 bases and J 5 bases; bases outside gene matches: 9. The CDR3 bases are TGTGCCAGTAGTATCCCATTGACAGGGCGGACTGAAGCTTTCTTT. It specifies CASSIPLTGRTEAFF.

The J gene is TRBJ2-2, the V gene TRBV11-2; D remains ambiguous. This CDR3 contains 14 residues. Germline V CDR1 and CDR2: SGHAT, FQNNGV. Deletions cut 3 bases from V and 5 bases from J, with 10 bases between. This CDR3 is CASSFQRWTGELFF. The DNA for the CDR3 is TGTGCCAGCAGCTTCCAGAGGTGGACCGGGGAGCTGTTTTTT.

The gene calls are TRBV29-1 and TRBJ2-1; TRBD2 matches at 7 bases. Germline CDR1 reads SQVTM; CDR2 reads ANQGSEA. The trim removed 2 bases at V and 3 bases at J, leaving 10 bases unmatched. CDR3 length: 16 amino acids. CDR3 protein: CSVESGFAGDYNEQFF. CDR3 DNA: TGCAGCGTTGAATCCGGTTTCGCGGGAGACTACAATGAGCAGTTCTTC.

This clone was counted between two and nine times. The CDR3 region is CASSFGQGVFYGYTF. DNA of the CDR3: TGTGCCAGCAGTTTTGGCCAGGGGGTTTTCTATGGCTACACCTTC. The chain combines TRBV28 with TRBJ1-2; 7 nucleotides match TRBD1. V lost 3 bases and J lost 4; bases outside the gene matches: 8. The CDR3 has 15 amino acids. Germline V gives CDR1 MDHEN, CDR2 SYDVKM.

The chain joins TRBV6-2 or TRBV6-3 to TRBJ1-6, with 8 bases matching TRBD1. Unmatched junction bases numbered 5, after V lost 3 bases and J lost 7 bases. Germline V gives CDR1 MNHEY, CDR2 SVGEGT. The CDR3 runs to 15 residues. CDR3 coding DNA: TGTGCCAGCAGTTATGGGACAGGTGGGAATTCACCCCTCCACTTT. Encoded protein: CASSYGTGGNSPLHF.

The table lists this clone with a count of one. J is TRBJ1-6 and V is TRBV14, with D perhaps TRBD1 (5 bases). Germline V gene lookup returns CDR1 SGHDN and CDR2 FVKESK. V was clipped by 1 base and J by 10 bases, with 14 bases between them. The CDR3 runs to 15 residues. The CDR3 region is CASSQAGTWGSPLHF. The DNA for the CDR3 is TGTGCCAGCAGCCAAGCCGGGACTTGGGGATCACCCCTCCACTTT.

This clone is termed medium-sized. This chain connects TRBV28 to TRBJ1-2; 9 nucleotides match TRBD1. V shed 6 bases and J 0 bases; nucleotides not matched to a gene: 11. CDR3 length equals 17 residues. The germline V gene encodes CDR1 MDHEN and CDR2 SYDVKM. The CDR3: CASRPTGGQIANYGYTF. For the CDR3, the DNA is TGTGCCAGCAGACCTACAGGGGGCCAAATAGCTAACTATGGCTACACCTTC.

This clone was detected a few times. The chain links TRBV16 to TRBJ2-2; D might be TRBD2 (5 bases). CDR1 is KGHSY and CDR2 is FQNENV in the germline V gene. V dropped 0 bases and J dropped 2 bases, with 7 bases sitting between them. The CDR3 runs 15 residues. The CDR3 reads CASSQSRGNTGELFF. The CDR3 DNA reads TGTGCCAGCAGCCAATCACGGGGAAACACCGGGGAGCTGTTTTTT.

This chain links TRBV15 with TRBJ2-7; D may be TRBD2 (6 bases). The V gene lost 1 base and the J gene lost 7 bases, with 14 bases spanning the gap. This CDR3 comprises 14 residues. Germline CDR1 reads LNHNV; CDR2 reads YYDKDF (reference sequence). The CDR3 here is CATSRGPGTGEQYF. The CDR3 DNA reads as TGTGCCACCAGCAGAGGCCCAGGGACTGGGGAGCAGTACTTC.

The chain recombines TRBV6-5 with TRBJ1-1; the D gene is possibly TRBD1 (5 bases). CDR3 length: 15 amino acids. V dropped 4 bases and J dropped 1 base, with 13 bases sitting between them. From germline, CDR1 is MNHEY and CDR2 SVGAGI. CDR3 region: CASSSRLTGNTEAFF. DNA of the CDR3: TGTGCCAGCAGTTCGCGGCTCACAGGGAACACTGAAGCTTTCTTT.

The chain links TRBV6-1 to TRBJ1-2; 8 bases fit TRBD1. After removal of 2 bases from V and 2 bases from J, the junction contained 1 base not matched to a gene. The germline gives CDR1 MNHNS, CDR2 SASEGT. The CDR3 spans 14 residues. The chain's CDR3 is CASSEQGANYGYTF. DNA for the CDR3: TGTGCCAGCAGTGAACAGGGGGCGAACTATGGCTACACCTTC.

The rearrangement uses TRBV28 and TRBJ1-2, with D perhaps matching TRBD1 (6 bases). V was shortened by 5 bases and J by 2 bases, with 15 bases between the two germline ends. The CDR3 is 15 residues long. Germline V gene data show CDR1 as MDHEN and CDR2 as SYDVKM. The CDR3 region is CASSTPGALNYGYTF. CDR3 sequence (DNA): TGTGCCAGCAGTACCCCAGGGGCCCTAAACTATGGCTACACCTTC.

V and J are TRBV29-1 and TRBJ1-2; 8 nucleotides agree with TRBD1. J gave up 3 bases and V 4 bases, and 4 bases lay outside the gene matches. Germline-derived CDR1 and CDR2 are SQVTM and ANQGSEA. This CDR3 has 13 residues. CDR3 residues: CSVGKGQDYGYTF. CDR3 in DNA: TGCAGCGTTGGAAAGGGACAGGACTATGGCTACACCTTC.

The chain links TRBV3-1 (or the pseudogene TRBV3-2) to TRBJ1-1; D gene unclear. V lost 0 bases and J 5 bases, leaving 13 bases between the germline ends. CDR1 is LGHDT, CDR2 YNNKEL, per germline (reference sequence). The CDR3 length is 15 residues. The CDR3 DNA follows: TGTGCCAGCAGCCAAGATCGGAGCAGATGGACTGAAGCTTTCTTT. The encoded protein is CASSQDRSRWTEAFF.

The V call is TRBV7-8, the J call TRBJ1-5; possible D gene TRBD1, 5 bases. CDR3 length: 13 residues. Germline lookup yields CDR1 SGHVS and CDR2 FQNEAQ. The V gene lost 4 bases and the J gene lost 2 bases, with 6 bases spanning the gap. CDR3 nucleotides: TGTGCCAGCAGCTGGGGGGGCAATCAGCCCCAGCATTTT. Its protein product is CASSWGGNQPQHF. Combining the CDR3 with reference TRBV7-8 and TRBJ1-5 gives the whole variable domain GAGVSQSPRYKVAKRGQDVALRCDPISGHVSLFWYQQALGQGPEFLTYFQNEAQLDKSGLPSDRFFAERPEGSVSTLKIQRTQQEDSAVYLCASSWGGNQPQHFGDGTRLSIL.

This clone was seen a handful of times. The chain recombines TRBV9 with TRBJ1-2, with 10 bases aligning to TRBD1. With 3 bases clipped from V and 1 base from J, the junction kept 3 bases outside the gene matches. The CDR3 totals 15 residues. CDR1 and CDR2 from the germline V gene are SGDLS and YYNGEE. The CDR3 region has the DNA TGTGCCAGCAGCGGACAGGGGGCTTATAACTATGGCTACACCTTC. Encoded protein: CASSGQGAYNYGYTF.

The J gene is TRBJ2-1, the V gene TRBV6-5; D may be TRBD2 (6 bases). Germline V gives CDR1 MNHEY, CDR2 SVGAGI. Between the trimmed V and J ends, which lost 5 bases and 0 bases, there was a span of 8 bases. The CDR3 length is 14 residues. The CDR3 DNA sequence: TGTGCCAGCAGTCGACTAGACTCCTACAATGAGCAGTTCTTC. It codes for CASSRLDSYNEQFF.

This clone was seen just once. The CDR3 sequence: CASSLGGTGVGTDTQYF. CDR3 bases: TGCGCCAGCAGCTTGGGGGGAACAGGGGTCGGCACAGATACGCAGTATTTT. The chain links TRBV5-1 to TRBJ2-3; 7 bases fit TRBD1. Germline CDR1 SGHRS, CDR2 YFSETQ. The trim removed 0 bases at V and 1 base at J, leaving 8 bases unmatched. This CDR3 has 17 amino acids.

The rearrangement joins TRBV28 to TRBJ1-2; maybe TRBD1 (6 bases). V lost 7 bases and J 6 bases, leaving 21 bases between the germline ends. The CDR3 contains 15 residues. Germline CDR1 is MDHEN and CDR2 is SYDVKM. CDR3 sequence: CASTQARVQGNGYTF. The CDR3 nucleotides are TGTGCCAGCACCCAAGCCAGGGTACAGGGTAATGGCTACACCTTC.

This chain uses TRBV10-3 with TRBJ2-3, with D tentatively TRBD2 (5 bases). The CDR3 has 15 amino acids. The germline gives CDR1 ENHRY, CDR2 SYGVKD. V was cut by 6 bases and J by 2 bases, with 15 bases left in between. The CDR3 loop is CAIRISGTHTDTQYF. Here the CDR3 DNA reads TGTGCCATCAGAATCAGCGGAACCCACACAGATACGCAGTATTTT.

The chain is built from TRBV19 and TRBJ1-2; the D gene is possibly TRBD1 (5 bases). The CDR3 is 17 amino acids. V was cut by 7 bases and J by 5 bases, with 26 bases left in between. CDR1 and CDR2 (germline): LNHDA, SQIVND (reference sequence). The CDR3 sequence is CASTPQQMGGRWYGYTF. The CDR3 nucleotides are TGTGCCAGTACCCCCCAGCAGATGGGGGGACGGTGGTATGGCTACACCTTC.

This clone came up once. This sequence joins TRBV19 and TRBJ2-7; 8 nucleotides line up with TRBD2. Germline V CDR1 and CDR2: LNHDA, SQIVND (reference sequence). Trimming removed 5 bases from V and 2 bases from J; junction bases left unmatched: 8. The CDR3 totals 15 residues. CDR3 amino acids: CASSLVAGTTYEQYF. For the CDR3, the DNA is TGTGCCAGTAGTCTGGTAGCGGGGACCACCTACGAGCAGTACTTC.

The chain combines TRBV9 with TRBJ2-3, with 8 bases matching TRBD1. The CDR3 is made up of 16 amino acids. The V gene's germline CDR1 is SGDLS and CDR2 YYNGEE. Losses at the gene ends were 0 bases for V and 6 bases for J; bases not matched to a gene: 9. This CDR3 reads CASSVATQGAEDTQYF. CDR3 in DNA: TGTGCCAGCAGCGTAGCTACCCAGGGGGCAGAGGATACGCAGTATTTT.

The genes are TRBV2 and TRBJ2-1, with 11 bases that match TRBD2. From germline, CDR1 is SNHLY and CDR2 FYNNEI. After removal of 3 bases from V and 8 bases from J, the junction contained 6 bases not matched to a gene. The CDR3 length is 15 residues. CDR3 sequence reads: CASSDGASGRYEQFF. DNA of the CDR3: TGTGCCAGCAGTGACGGGGCTAGCGGGAGGTATGAGCAGTTCTTC.

The V call is TRBV12-3 or TRBV12-4, the J call TRBJ1-4; D remains unclear. The CDR3 length is 12 residues. V was clipped by 1 base and J by 10 bases, with 7 bases between them. This chain's CDR3 is CASSLEQRKLFF. The CDR3 nucleotides are TGTGCCAGCAGTTTAGAGCAGCGAAAACTGTTTTTT.

The chain employs TRBV27 and TRBJ2-1; maybe TRBD2 (5 bases). CDR1 and CDR2 from the germline V gene are MNHEY and SMNVEV (reference sequence). This CDR3 region has 15 residues. Trimming took 6 bases from V and 5 from J, leaving 17 bases between them. The CDR3 sequence is CASSYTTPRDNEQFF. CDR3 nucleotide sequence: TGTGCCAGCAGCTACACCACCCCGAGGGACAATGAGCAGTTCTTC.